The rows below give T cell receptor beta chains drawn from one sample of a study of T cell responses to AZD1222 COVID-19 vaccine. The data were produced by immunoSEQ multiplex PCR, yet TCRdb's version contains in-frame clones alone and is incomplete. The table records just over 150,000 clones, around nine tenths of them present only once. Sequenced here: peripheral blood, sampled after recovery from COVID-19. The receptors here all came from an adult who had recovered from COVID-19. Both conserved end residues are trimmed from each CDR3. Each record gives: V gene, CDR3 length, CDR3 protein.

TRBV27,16,ASRPWGQPDSGANVLT
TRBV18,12,ASSPGQGYYGYT
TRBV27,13,ASSFRDRGGYGYT
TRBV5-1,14,ASSSPTGTLNTEAF
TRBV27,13,ASSLRGGRGNEQF
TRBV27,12,ASSLSKGRLQTF
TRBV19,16,ASSVGLAGALHQETQY
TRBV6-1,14,ASSEEGDPIYNEQF
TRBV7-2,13,ASSSTSGRTYEQY
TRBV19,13,ASTSDGKTNEKLF
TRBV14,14,ASSPWTSGGYNEQF
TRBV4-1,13,ASSQEAGSATEAF
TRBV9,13,ASSVGAGANSPLH